Below, 5 T cell receptor beta chains from the same sample are listed, as sequenced in a study of blood T cell repertoires in COVID-19. The data were produced by immunoSEQ multiplex PCR, yet TCRdb's version contains in-frame clones alone and is incomplete. The sample records 150,000 to 200,000 clones, more than 70% being singletons. The sequenced material came from peripheral blood. These receptors all stem from a woman aged 55-75 years with acute or convalescent COVID-19.

This clone was detected a few times. This chain connects TRBV27 to TRBJ2-6; D remains ambiguous. The ends were cut back, 5 bases at V and 4 bases at J, with 15 bases in the middle. Germline lookup yields CDR1 MNHEY and CDR2 SMNVEV (reference sequence). The CDR3 has 16 residues. CDR3 sequence (DNA): TGTGCCAGCAGTCTAGTATCCGGCGACGGGGCCAACGTCCTGACTTTC. Translating gives CASSLVSGDGANVLTF.

On this clone itself: The identical CDR3 is also encoded by other nucleotide sequences in the sample. The genes are TRBV19 and TRBJ2-1; 12 bases are shared with TRBD2. This CDR3 spans 13 amino acids. V lost 4 bases, J lost 10 bases, and 2 bases stayed unmatched. Germline loops: CDR1 LNHDA, CDR2 SQIVND (reference sequence). The CDR3 DNA sequence: TGTGCCAGTAGTAATGGACTAGCGGGGGAGCAGTTCTTC. Its translation is CASSNGLAGEQFF.

This clone occurred a few times. The chain uses TRBV15 and TRBJ1-5; D is undetermined. V dropped 5 bases and J dropped 0 bases, with 8 bases sitting between them. The CDR3 totals 14 residues. From germline, CDR1 is LNHNV and CDR2 YYDKDF (reference sequence). As DNA, the CDR3 is TGTGCCACCAGCCCCGGGTATAGCAATCAGCCCCAGCATTTT. Protein: CATSPGYSNQPQHF.

The V call is TRBV5-1, the J call TRBJ1-2, with 8 bases that match TRBD1. V lost 4 bases and J lost 3; bases outside the gene matches: 8. The CDR3 is 15 residues long. Per the germline V gene, CDR1 is SGHRS and CDR2 is YFSETQ. CDR3 bases: TGCGCCAGCAGCGGGGGACAGGTTTTCGACTATGGCTACACCTTC. This codes for CASSGGQVFDYGYTF.

Comment on this clone: A much more abundant neighbour one base away suggests this may be a read error. The gene calls are TRBV27 and TRBJ1-1, with D perhaps matching TRBD1 (6 bases). The CDR3 contains 13 residues. CDR1 and CDR2 (germline): MNHEY, SMNVEV (reference sequence). V lost 3 bases and J 1 base, leaving 6 bases between the germline ends. The CDR3 region has the DNA TGTGCCAGCAGTTTGGGACAGAACACTGAAGCTTTCTTT. Translated, it gives CASSLGQNTEAFF.